This T cell receptor (beta chain) was identified during a study of control samples from healthy donors and cancer patients. The repertoire was sequenced with immunoSEQ multiplex PCR; TCRdb's copy has only in-frame clones and lacks some. The data hold 100,000 to 150,000 clones, with 85% to 95% observed a single time. From germline, CDR1 is GTSNPN and CDR2 SVGIG (reference sequence). This CDR3 contains 13 residues. With 0 bases removed from V and 2 bases from J, the gap between germline ends came to 6 bases. The TCR was taken from a man aged 25-45 years in good health. The gene calls are TRBV30 and TRBJ2-3, with no clear D. The sequenced sample consisted of blood. CDR3 DNA sequence: TGTGCCTGGAGTGTACGGGTCACAGATACGCAGTATTTT. This sequence encodes CAWSVRVTDTQYF.